The present entry profiles one T cell receptor (beta chain) with its context. This entry is derived from a study of blood T cell repertoires in COVID-19. Some clones are missing from TCRdb's copy, which holds only in-frame ones; the method was immunoSEQ multiplex PCR. The sample includes fewer than 300,000 clones, approximately 91% seen only once; the top ten take 2.2%. The receptor was isolated from a woman aged 25-40 years with COVID-19, enrolled during active disease. Sequenced input: peripheral blood.

For the CDR3, the DNA is TGTGCCAGCAGTGGGGGGACCTATGGCTACACCTTC. Translation: CASSGGTYGYTF. The chain has TRBV6-2 or TRBV6-3 and TRBJ1-2, with D possibly TRBD1 on 5 matching bases. Germline assignment: CDR1 MNHEY and CDR2 SVGEGT. This CDR3 is built from 12 residues. Trimming removed 5 bases from V and 4 bases from J, with 8 bases in between.